These 14 T cell receptor beta chains came from one sample sequenced in a study of beta chain features in type 1 diabetes (dated by TCRdb to 2017 to 2018). What the research found in general, with its limitations: Type 1 diabetes patients showed a moderate but significant shortening of TCRB CDR3 length in all four CD4+ subsets.

Libraries were prepared through the immunoSEQ multiplex PCR assay. The entire isolated RNA was reverse transcribed using the High Capacity cDNA Reverse Transcription Kit, and thus expressed TCRB transcripts were sequenced. In TCRdb, the immuneACCESS table is reduced to in-frame sequences with V and J assigned. These tables do not hold every clone; where another copy was compared, an unresolved V gene accounts for under half, and the others remain unexplained. The sample table lists 200,000 to 300,000 clones, roughly 20% of them with a count of one. About 0.028% of the sample rests with the top ten. No antigen has been assigned to these receptors. The sequenced sample consisted of naive CD4+ T cells from blood. This specimen's cell subset or site label, per the study, means: true naive CD4+ T cells. These receptors all stem from a woman in her 40s with type 1 diabetes.

This clone was picked up a small number of times. The V gene is TRBV4-2, the J gene TRBJ1-4; D is unclear. V was shortened by 0 bases and J by 7 bases, with 12 bases between the two germline ends. CDR1 is LGHNA, CDR2 YNFKEQ, per germline. The CDR3 extends over 15 amino acids. The CDR3 nucleotides read TGTGCCAGCAGCCAAGAGGAGGGCGCGGGTGAAAAACTGTTTTTT. Residues: CASSQEEGAGEKLFF.

The rearrangement links TRBV9 to TRBJ2-7; 7 positions match TRBD1. The CDR3 contains 15 residues. Germline V gene data show CDR1 as SGDLS and CDR2 as YYNGEE. V trimming: 4 bases; J trimming: 1 base; junction bases outside the gene matches: 8. This CDR3 reads CASSRQGEGSYEQYF. The CDR3 region has the DNA TGTGCCAGCAGCCGACAGGGCGAGGGATCCTACGAGCAGTACTTC. The variable domain in full, with the rest retrieved from reference TRBV9 and TRBJ2-7, is DSGVTQTPKHLITATGQRVTLRCSPRSGDLSVYWYQQSLDQGLQFLIQYYNGEERAKGNILERFSAQQFPDLHSELNLSSLELGDSALYFCASSRQGEGSYEQYFGPGTRLTVT.

A few counts support this clone. The chain links TRBV10-3 to TRBJ1-5; possible D gene TRBD1, 5 bases. The CDR3 consists of 13 residues. Germline CDR1 ENHRY, CDR2 SYGVKD. Trimming shortened V by 6 bases and J by 6 bases, and 12 bases separated the two germline ends. CDR3 DNA: TGTGCCATCAGCGGGACTAATGGTCAGCCCCAGCATTTT. Protein: CAISGTNGQPQHF.

This clone was observed a handful of times. This chain uses TRBV20-1 with TRBJ2-3; D not certain. The V end was cut by 6 bases, the J end by 4 bases, with 8 bases between. This CDR3 has 11 amino acids. CDR1 DFQATT and CDR2 SNEGSKA come from the germline V gene (reference sequence). CDR3 loop: CSAEISDTQYF. CDR3 DNA sequence: TGCAGTGCCGAGATCTCAGATACGCAGTATTTT.

This clone came up a few times. The chain is built from TRBV30 and TRBJ2-2; maybe TRBD1 (5 bases). Germline V gene data show CDR1 as GTSNPN and CDR2 as SVGIG (reference sequence). The length of the CDR3 is 13 residues. Trimming took 0 bases from V and 7 from J, leaving 9 bases between them. The CDR3 loop is CAWSVQVVGELFF. The CDR3 nucleotides read TGTGCCTGGAGTGTACAGGTTGTCGGGGAGCTGTTTTTT.

This clone was seen only a few times. This chain connects TRBV29-1 to TRBJ2-7; TRBD1 is a possible D gene (6 bases). The germline gives CDR1 SQVTM, CDR2 ANQGSEA. The ends were cut back, 4 bases at V and 5 bases at J, with 15 bases in the middle. The CDR3 extends over 13 amino acids. The CDR3, as DNA: TGCAGCGTTGCGACCACAGGGTCGAACGAGCAGTACTTC. Translating gives CSVATTGSNEQYF.

This chain connects TRBV5-1 to TRBJ2-5, with D perhaps TRBD1 (5 bases). This CDR3 has 14 amino acids. V lost 4 bases, J lost 5 bases, and 15 bases lay in between. Per the germline V gene, CDR1 is SGHRS and CDR2 is YFSETQ. CDR3 protein: CASSLGVGFETQYF. The CDR3 nucleotides are TGCGCCAGCAGCCTAGGGGTCGGGTTTGAGACCCAGTACTTC.

This clone was observed a few times. Different DNA sequences within this sample yield the same CDR3. The chain is built from TRBV7-3 and TRBJ2-5; TRBD1 might be the D (5 bases). V was trimmed by 4 bases and J by 5 bases, leaving 5 bases between them. Germline-derived CDR1 and CDR2 are SGHTA and FQGTGA. The CDR3 sequence is 11 residues long. CDR3 in DNA: TGTGCCAGCAGCTCAGGGGAGACCCAGTACTTC. It specifies CASSSGETQYF.

The chain combines TRBV4-1 with TRBJ2-7; D might be TRBD2 (7 bases). Germline V gene data show CDR1 as MGHRA and CDR2 as YSYEKL. This CDR3 has 19 residues. V was cut by 0 bases and J by 3 bases, with 24 bases left in between. DNA for the CDR3: TGCGCCAGCAGCCAAGAAGGGAGGGGGACCGGGACTACCTACTACGAGCAGTACTTC. Amino acid sequence: CASSQEGRGTGTTYYEQYF.

This clone has just a few counts. The CDR3 DNA follows: TGTGCCAGCAGCCGGGACAGGGGTTGGCAGCCCCAGCATTTT. As protein: CASSRDRGWQPQHF. The chain carries TRBV7-2 and TRBJ1-5, with 10 bases fitting TRBD1. J was trimmed by 7 bases and V by 5 bases; bases with no gene match: 5. Germline V lookup: CDR1 SGHTA, CDR2 FQGNSA. CDR3 length: 14 amino acids.

This clone came up a few times. J is TRBJ2-1 and V is TRBV4-3; possible D gene TRBD1, 6 bases. With 0 bases removed from V and 4 bases from J, the gap between germline ends came to 16 bases. The germline gives CDR1 LGHNA, CDR2 YSLEER. This CDR3 is 17 amino acids long. CDR3 amino acids: CASSQDPVRGVYNEQFF. The CDR3 nucleotides read TGCGCCAGCAGCCAAGATCCCGTCAGGGGAGTATACAATGAGCAGTTCTTC.

This clone occurred a few times. V gene TRBV5-4 combines with J gene TRBJ2-1, with a weak D call TRBD2 (6 bases). The length of the CDR3 is 14 residues. Germline-derived CDR1 and CDR2 are SGHNT and YYREEE (reference sequence). Trimming left V 4 bases short and J 3 bases short, with 11 bases between. The CDR3 DNA reads as TGTGCCAGCAGCACCGGGAGTTTCTACAATGAGCAGTTCTTC. This gives the protein CASSTGSFYNEQFF.

This clone showed up just a few times. The chain recombines TRBV15 with TRBJ2-2; weak D call: TRBD1 (5 bases). Trimming pared 0 bases from V and 3 bases from J, leaving 14 bases between. This CDR3 has 17 amino acids. Germline values: CDR1 LNHNV, CDR2 YYDKDF (reference sequence). The CDR3 nucleotides are TGTGCCACCAGCAGAGATCGTGACAGCTTCGACACCGGGGAGCTGTTTTTT. Its translation is CATSRDRDSFDTGELFF.

This clone has only a few counts. The V call is TRBV7-2, the J call TRBJ2-1, with D uncertain. This CDR3 is 12 amino acids long. Germline V CDR1 and CDR2: SGHTA, FQGNSA. The ends were cut back, 2 bases at V and 7 bases at J, with 6 bases in the middle. The DNA of the CDR3 is TGTGCCAGCAGCTTAATTGAGAATGAGCAGTTCTTC. It specifies CASSLIENEQFF.